The clone carrying this TCR beta chain was detected only once. What it binds is unknown. The junction and the germline gene differ at one end; a read error may be behind it. This entry belongs to a study of regulatory T cells in long-lasting Graves disease. Findings and caveats of the study: What was studied was peripheral blood only, and not thyroid tissue. With 2,500 to 3,000 shared public clonotypes, persistent patients exceeded new patients, who shared about a thousand. Persistent disease preferred TRBV28, TRBJ1-2 and TRBJ2-5.

The CDR3 length is 14 residues. CDR1 is GTSNPN and CDR2 is SVGIG in the germline V gene (reference sequence). Regarding time point: persistent/refractory GD, antithyroid drugs over 5 years with positive TRAb. Construction of the TCR library relied on RNA isolated from PBMCs. Arm-PCR of CDR3 regions and iRepertoire HTBI primers were the basis on which TCR beta libraries were built. TCRdb analysed the multiplex PCR reads with MiXCR anew, one entry per CDR3 protein. The sample has under 450,000 distinct CDR3 sequences; around 24% are singletons. The chain uses TRBV30 and TRBJ1-1; D uncertain. This TCR was recovered from a female donor with Graves disease. Specimen: peripheral blood mononuclear cells (PBMCs), collected when the disease was refractory, from a patient treated with antithyroid drugs. The CDR3 here is CAWSVFGPNTGAFF. DNA of the CDR3: TGTGCCTGGAGTGTATTCGGGCCGAACACTGGAGCTTTCTTT.